Presented here are 6 T cell receptor beta chains from one specimen sequenced in a study of regulatory T cells in long-lasting Graves disease. Both iRepertoire HTBI primers and Arm-PCR of CDR3 regions were used to build the TCR beta libraries. TCRdb ran MiXCR on the multiplex PCR reads and lists one entry per CDR3 protein. The table shows 700,000 or so distinct CDR3 sequences, with around 30% occurring only once. This sample's time point: persistent/refractory GD, antithyroid drugs over 5 years with positive TRAb. PBMC RNA was the source of the TCR library. The sequences come from peripheral blood mononuclear cells (PBMCs), collected when the disease was refractory, from a patient treated with antithyroid drugs. The receptors were sampled from a female donor with Graves disease.

This chain joins TRBV12-3 or TRBV12-4 and TRBJ1-2, with 11 bases matching TRBD1. The trim removed 10 bases at V and 7 bases at J, leaving 11 bases unmatched. The CDR3 covers 14 residues. The CDR3 region has the DNA TGTGCCACAGCCCCGGGACAGGGGGTACGTGGCTACACCTTC. It is translated as CATAPGQGVRGYTF.

At least ten counts were recorded for this clonotype. V usage is TRBV6-1 and J usage is TRBJ2-7, with a weak D call TRBD1 (5 bases). Germline assignment: CDR1 MNHNS and CDR2 SASEGT. Trimming removed 6 bases at V and 5 bases at J, with 8 bases between. The CDR3 consists of 11 residues. The CDR3 protein is CASSRAHEQYF. CDR3 DNA: TGTGCCAGCAGCAGGGCCCACGAGCAGTACTTC.

The genes are TRBV6-1 and TRBJ2-2; 7 nucleotides agree with TRBD2. This CDR3 has 16 amino acids. The germline gives CDR1 MNHNS, CDR2 SASEGT. Trimming at V came to 5 bases and at J to 4 bases, leaving 10 bases not matched to a gene. This CDR3 is CASSQTGRLPTGELFF. In DNA, the CDR3 is TGTGCCAGCAGTCAGACCGGGAGGCTACCCACCGGGGAGCTGTTTTTT.

This clonotype appeared many times. This sequence joins TRBV27 and TRBJ1-2; 9 bases match TRBD1. The CDR3 extends over 15 amino acids. V dropped 6 bases and J dropped 8; count of bases not matched to a gene: 13. Germline V CDR1 and CDR2: MNHEY, SMNVEV (reference sequence). The CDR3 DNA sequence: TGTGCCAGCAGCCCGACAGTTGGGACAGGGAGGGGCTACACCTTC. It yields the protein CASSPTVGTGRGYTF.

This clonotype was recorded only once. V and J are TRBV6-5 and TRBJ1-1, with TRBD1 identical over 7 bases. J gave up 10 bases and V 2 bases, and 10 bases lay outside the gene matches. There are 14 residues in the CDR3. Germline CDR1 MNHEY, CDR2 SVGAGI. The CDR3 coding sequence is TGTGCCAGCAGTTACGAGGGGGCGAGTTCAGTAGCTTTCTTT. It yields the protein CASSYEGASSVAFF.

V usage is TRBV10-3 and J usage is TRBJ1-3; 7 bases agree with TRBD1. This CDR3 is 15 amino acids long. Germline values: CDR1 ENHRY, CDR2 SYGVKD. The trim removed 10 bases at V and 2 bases at J, leaving 11 bases unmatched. CDR3 nucleotides: TGTGCCACGGTAGGGACAGCCTCAACTGGAAACACCATATATTTT. Translation gives CATVGTASTGNTIYF.